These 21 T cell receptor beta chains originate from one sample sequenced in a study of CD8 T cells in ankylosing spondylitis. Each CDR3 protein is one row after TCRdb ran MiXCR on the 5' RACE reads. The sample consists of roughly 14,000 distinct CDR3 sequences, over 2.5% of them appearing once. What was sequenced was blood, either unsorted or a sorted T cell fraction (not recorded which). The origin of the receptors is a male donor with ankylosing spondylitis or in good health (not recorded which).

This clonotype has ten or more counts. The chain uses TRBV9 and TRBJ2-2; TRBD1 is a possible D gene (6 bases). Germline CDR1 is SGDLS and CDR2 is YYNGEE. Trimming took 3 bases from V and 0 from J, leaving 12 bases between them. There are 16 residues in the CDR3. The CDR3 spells CASSDRTVSNTGELFF. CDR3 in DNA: TGTGCCAGCAGCGACCGGACAGTCTCGAACACCGGGGAGCTGTTTTTT.

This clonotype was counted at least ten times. The CDR3 DNA reads TGTGCCAGCAGCGTAGGGCCCGGGCAGAACGAGCAGTACTTC. Its protein is CASSVGPGQNEQYF. J is TRBJ2-7 and V is TRBV9, with D hard to call. V lost 0 bases and J lost 5, with 12 bases in between. From germline, CDR1 is SGDLS and CDR2 YYNGEE. This CDR3 region has 14 residues.

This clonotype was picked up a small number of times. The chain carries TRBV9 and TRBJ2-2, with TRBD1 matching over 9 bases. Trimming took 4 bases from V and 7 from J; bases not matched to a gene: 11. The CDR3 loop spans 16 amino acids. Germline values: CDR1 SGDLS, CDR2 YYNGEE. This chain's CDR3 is CASSLEGQGLDGELFF. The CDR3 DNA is TGTGCCAGCAGCCTCGAAGGACAGGGGTTGGACGGGGAGCTGTTTTTT.

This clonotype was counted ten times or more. CDR3 sequence: CASSPLGVSYNEQFF. DNA for the CDR3: TGTGCCAGCAGTCCTTTGGGGGTCTCCTACAATGAGCAGTTCTTC. The chain carries TRBV9 and TRBJ2-1; D might be TRBD1 or TRBD2, each matching 5 bases. This CDR3 has 15 residues. V gave up 5 bases and J gave up 0 bases, with 12 bases separating them. Germline V gene lookup returns CDR1 SGDLS and CDR2 YYNGEE.

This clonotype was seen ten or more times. The CDR3 protein is CASSVVGQGATDTQYF. The CDR3 DNA follows: TGTGCCAGCAGCGTAGTAGGGCAGGGGGCGACAGATACGCAGTATTTT. The chain is built from TRBV9 and TRBJ2-3; TRBD1 aligns across 8 bases. Germline V gene lookup returns CDR1 SGDLS and CDR2 YYNGEE. Trimming at V came to 0 bases and at J to 3 bases, leaving 6 bases not matched to a gene. The CDR3 is made up of 16 amino acids.

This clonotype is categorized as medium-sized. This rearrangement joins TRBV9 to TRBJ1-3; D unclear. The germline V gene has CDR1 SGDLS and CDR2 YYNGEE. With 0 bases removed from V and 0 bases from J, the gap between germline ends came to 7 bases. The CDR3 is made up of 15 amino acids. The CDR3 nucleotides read TGTGCCAGCAGCGTAGTCCCAGACTCTGGAAACACCATATATTTT. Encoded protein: CASSVVPDSGNTIYF. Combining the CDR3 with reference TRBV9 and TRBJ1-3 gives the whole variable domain DSGVTQTPKHLITATGQRVTLRCSPRSGDLSVYWYQQSLDQGLQFLIQYYNGEERAKGNILERFSAQQFPDLHSELNLSSLELGDSALYFCASSVVPDSGNTIYFGEGSWLTVV.

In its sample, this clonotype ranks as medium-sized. DNA of the CDR3: TGTGCCAGCAGCTACGGGGATGAGCAGTTCTTC. It specifies CASSYGDEQFF. The V and J genes are TRBV9 and TRBJ2-1; perhaps TRBD2 as D (5 bases). The germline gives CDR1 SGDLS, CDR2 YYNGEE. CDR3 length: 11 amino acids. Trimming shortened V by 4 bases and J by 8 bases, and 7 bases separated the two germline ends.

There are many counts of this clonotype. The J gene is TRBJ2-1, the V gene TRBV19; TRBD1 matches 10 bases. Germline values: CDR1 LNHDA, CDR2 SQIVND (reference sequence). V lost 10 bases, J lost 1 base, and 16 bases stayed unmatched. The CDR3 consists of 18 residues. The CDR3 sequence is CANPRGTGEVKSYNEQFF. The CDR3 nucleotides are TGTGCCAACCCCAGGGGGACAGGGGAAGTCAAGTCCTACAATGAGCAGTTCTTC.

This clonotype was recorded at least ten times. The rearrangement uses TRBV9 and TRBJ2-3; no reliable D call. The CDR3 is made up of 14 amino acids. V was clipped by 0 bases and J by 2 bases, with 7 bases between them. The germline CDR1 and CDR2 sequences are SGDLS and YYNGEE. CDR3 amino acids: CASSVVGPTDTQYF. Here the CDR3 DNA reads TGTGCCAGCAGCGTAGTAGGCCCCACAGATACGCAGTATTTT.

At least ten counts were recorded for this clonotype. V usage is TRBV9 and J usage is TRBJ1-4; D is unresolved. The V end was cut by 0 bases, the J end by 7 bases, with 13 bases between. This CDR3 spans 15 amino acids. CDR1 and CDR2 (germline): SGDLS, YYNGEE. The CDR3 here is CASSVGETRGEKLFF. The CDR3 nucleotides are TGTGCCAGCAGCGTAGGCGAAACTCGGGGTGAAAAACTGTTTTTT.

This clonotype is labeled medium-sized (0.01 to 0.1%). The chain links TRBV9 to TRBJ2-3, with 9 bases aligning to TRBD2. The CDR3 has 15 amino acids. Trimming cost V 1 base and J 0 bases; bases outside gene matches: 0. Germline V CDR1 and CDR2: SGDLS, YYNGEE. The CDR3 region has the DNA TGTGCCAGCAGCGTAACTAGCGGGAGCACAGATACGCAGTATTTT. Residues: CASSVTSGSTDTQYF.

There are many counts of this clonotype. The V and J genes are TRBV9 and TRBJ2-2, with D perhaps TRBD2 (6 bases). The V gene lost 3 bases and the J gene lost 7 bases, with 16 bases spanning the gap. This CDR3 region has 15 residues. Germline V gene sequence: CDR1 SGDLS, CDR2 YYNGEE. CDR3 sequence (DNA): TGTGCCAGCAGCGCATCGACTAGTTCAGTCGGGGAGCTGTTTTTT. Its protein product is CASSASTSSVGELFF.

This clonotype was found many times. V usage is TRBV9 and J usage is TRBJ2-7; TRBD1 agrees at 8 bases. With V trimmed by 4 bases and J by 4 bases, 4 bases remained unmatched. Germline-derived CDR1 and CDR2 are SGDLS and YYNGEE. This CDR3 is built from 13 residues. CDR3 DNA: TGTGCCAGCAGCCAGGGGGCGTTTTACGAGCAGTACTTC. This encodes CASSQGAFYEQYF.

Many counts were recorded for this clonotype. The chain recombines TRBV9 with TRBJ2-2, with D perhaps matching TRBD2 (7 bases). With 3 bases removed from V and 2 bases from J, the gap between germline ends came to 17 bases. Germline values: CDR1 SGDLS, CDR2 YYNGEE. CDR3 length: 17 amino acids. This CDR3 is CASSALGGGDNTGELFF. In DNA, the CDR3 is TGTGCCAGCAGCGCCCTAGGGGGGGGTGACAACACCGGGGAGCTGTTTTTT.

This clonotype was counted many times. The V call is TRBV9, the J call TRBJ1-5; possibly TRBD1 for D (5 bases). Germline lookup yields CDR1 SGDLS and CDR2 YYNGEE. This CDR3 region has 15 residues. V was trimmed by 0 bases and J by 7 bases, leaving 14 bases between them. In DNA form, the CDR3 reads TGTGCCAGCAGCGTAGACTGGGGCAGCGGCCAGCCCCAGCATTTT. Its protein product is CASSVDWGSGQPQHF. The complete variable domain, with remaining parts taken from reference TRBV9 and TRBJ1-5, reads DSGVTQTPKHLITATGQRVTLRCSPRSGDLSVYWYQQSLDQGLQFLIQYYNGEERAKGNILERFSAQQFPDLHSELNLSSLELGDSALYFCASSVDWGSGQPQHFGDGTRLSIL.

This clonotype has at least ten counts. Here the CDR3 DNA reads TGTGCCAGCAGCGCCGAGATGTATAATGAAAAACTGTTTTTT. Encoded protein: CASSAEMYNEKLFF. The chain has TRBV9 and TRBJ1-4; no clear D. The CDR3 sequence is 14 residues long. V lost 3 bases to trimming and J lost 4 bases, with 10 bases between them. CDR1 is SGDLS and CDR2 is YYNGEE in the germline V gene.

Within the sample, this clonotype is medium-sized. The CDR3 DNA is TGTGCCAGCAGCGAGGGGCCCTCGGGCCAAGAGACCCAGTACTTC. This encodes CASSEGPSGQETQYF. This chain connects TRBV9 to TRBJ2-5; maybe TRBD1 (5 bases). Germline V CDR1 and CDR2: SGDLS, YYNGEE. This CDR3 is 15 amino acids long. V dropped 3 bases and J dropped 1 base, with 13 bases sitting between them.

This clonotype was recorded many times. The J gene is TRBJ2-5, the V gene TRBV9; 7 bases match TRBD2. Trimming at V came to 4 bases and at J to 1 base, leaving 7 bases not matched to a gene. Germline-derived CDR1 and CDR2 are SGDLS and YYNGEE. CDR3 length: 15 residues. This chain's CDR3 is CASSTHGGIQETQYF. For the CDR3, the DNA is TGTGCCAGCAGCACCCACGGGGGGATCCAAGAGACCCAGTACTTC.

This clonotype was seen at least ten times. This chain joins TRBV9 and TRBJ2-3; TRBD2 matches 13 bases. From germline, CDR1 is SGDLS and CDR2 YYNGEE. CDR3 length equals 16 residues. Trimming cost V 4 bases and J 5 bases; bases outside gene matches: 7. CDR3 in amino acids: CASSFGLAGEGDTQYF. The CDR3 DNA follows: TGTGCCAGCAGCTTCGGACTAGCGGGAGAGGGAGATACGCAGTATTTT.

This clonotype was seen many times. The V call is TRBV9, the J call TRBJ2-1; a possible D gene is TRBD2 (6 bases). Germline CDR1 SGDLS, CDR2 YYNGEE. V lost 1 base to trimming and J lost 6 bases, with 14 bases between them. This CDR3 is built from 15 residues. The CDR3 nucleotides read TGTGCCAGCAGCGTAAAAACTAGCTATAGCAATGAGCAGTTCTTC. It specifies CASSVKTSYSNEQFF.

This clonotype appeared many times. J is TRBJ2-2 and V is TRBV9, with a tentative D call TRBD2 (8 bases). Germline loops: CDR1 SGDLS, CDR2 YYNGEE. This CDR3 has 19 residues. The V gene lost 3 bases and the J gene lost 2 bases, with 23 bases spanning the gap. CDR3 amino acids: CASSATIGRGLRNTGELFF. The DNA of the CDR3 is TGTGCCAGCAGCGCCACGATCGGGAGGGGGCTCCGAAACACCGGGGAGCTGTTTTTT.